One T cell receptor (beta chain) is described in this entry. Some clones are missing from TCRdb's copy, which holds only in-frame ones; the method was immunoSEQ multiplex PCR. Altogether tens of thousands of clones are present, approximately 86% being singletons, with the ten largest covering over 15%. The CDR3 has 14 amino acids. V was clipped by 4 bases and J by 6 bases; unmatched bases: 8. CDR1 SGHRS and CDR2 YFSETQ come from the germline V gene. This sample is drawn from a study of radiotherapy plus CTLA-4 blockade in lung cancer. The chain combines TRBV5-1 with TRBJ2-5; 8 nucleotides agree with TRBD1. The clonotype was recovered from a human donor with non-small cell lung cancer that progressed on radiotherapy plus ipilimumab. The source was peripheral blood, collected from a patient treated with radiotherapy plus ipilimumab. The CDR3 protein is CASSKTGDWKTQYF. DNA of the CDR3: TGCGCCAGCAGCAAGACAGGGGATTGGAAGACCCAGTACTTC.